This record looks at one TCR beta chain sequence and its context. The antigen remains unidentified. This entry is derived from a study of T cell responses to AZD1222 COVID-19 vaccine. Study at large: Pooling of second doses given at about 4 or about 12 weeks was done.

The germline V gene encodes CDR1 MNHEY and CDR2 SMNVEV (reference sequence). V shed 2 bases and J shed 7 bases, with 17 bases lying between them. The CDR3 sequence is 15 residues long. Clones were read by immunoSEQ multiplex PCR, and TCRdb kept only the in-frame ones, dropping some. The sample carries around 180,000 clones, around 89% recorded once. Study findings and constraints: Nearly half of spike-specific TCRs reportedly target unmutated variant regions.

Source: peripheral blood, taken on day 0 of AZD1222 vaccination. The chain is built from TRBV27 and TRBJ1-2, with unresolved D. The clonotype comes from an adult in good health. Written as DNA, the CDR3 is TGTGCCAGCAGTTTAAGGCTGGGTGGTGCTTTTGGCTACACCTTC. Protein product: CASSLRLGGAFGYTF.